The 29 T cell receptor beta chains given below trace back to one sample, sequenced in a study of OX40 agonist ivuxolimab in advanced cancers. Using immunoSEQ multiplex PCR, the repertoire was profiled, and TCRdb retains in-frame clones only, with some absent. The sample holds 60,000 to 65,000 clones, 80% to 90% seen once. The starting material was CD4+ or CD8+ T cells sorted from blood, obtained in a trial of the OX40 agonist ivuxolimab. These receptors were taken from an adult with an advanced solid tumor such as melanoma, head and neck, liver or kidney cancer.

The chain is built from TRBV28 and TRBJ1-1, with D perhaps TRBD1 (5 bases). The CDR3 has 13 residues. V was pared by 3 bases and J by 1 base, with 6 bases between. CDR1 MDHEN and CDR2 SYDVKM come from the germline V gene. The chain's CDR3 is CASSLGQNTEAFF. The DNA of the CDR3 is TGTGCCAGCAGTTTGGGGCAGAACACTGAAGCTTTCTTT.

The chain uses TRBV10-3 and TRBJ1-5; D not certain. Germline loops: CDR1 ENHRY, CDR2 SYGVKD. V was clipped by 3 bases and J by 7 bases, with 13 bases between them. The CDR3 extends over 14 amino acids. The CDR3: CAISDSDGLQPQHF. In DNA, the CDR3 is TGTGCCATCAGTGATTCGGACGGCTTACAGCCCCAGCATTTT.

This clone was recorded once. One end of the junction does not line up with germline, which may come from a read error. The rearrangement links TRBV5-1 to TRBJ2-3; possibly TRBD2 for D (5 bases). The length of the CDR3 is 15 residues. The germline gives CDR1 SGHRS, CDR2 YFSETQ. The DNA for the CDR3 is TGCGCCAGCAGCTTGGTCGTTGCTAGCAGAGATACGCAGTATTTT. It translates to CASSLVVASRDTQYF. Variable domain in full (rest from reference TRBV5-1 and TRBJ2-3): KAGVTQTPRYLIKTRGQQVTLSCSPISGHRSVSWYQQTPGQGLQFLFEYFSETQRNKGNFPGRFSGRQFSNSRSEMNVSTLELGDSALYLCASSLVVASRDTQYFGPGTRLTVL.

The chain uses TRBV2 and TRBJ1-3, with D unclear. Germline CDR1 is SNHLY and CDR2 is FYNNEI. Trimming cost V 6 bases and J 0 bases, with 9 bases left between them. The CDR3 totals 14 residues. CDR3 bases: TGTGCCAGCAGGCAGAGTTTCTCTGGAAACACCATATATTTT. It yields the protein CASRQSFSGNTIYF. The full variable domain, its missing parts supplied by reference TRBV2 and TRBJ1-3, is EPEVTQTPSHQVTQMGQEVILRCVPISNHLYFYWYRQILGQKVEFLVSFYNNEISEKSEIFDDQFSVERPDGSNFTLKIRSTKLEDSAMYFCASRQSFSGNTIYFGEGSWLTVV.

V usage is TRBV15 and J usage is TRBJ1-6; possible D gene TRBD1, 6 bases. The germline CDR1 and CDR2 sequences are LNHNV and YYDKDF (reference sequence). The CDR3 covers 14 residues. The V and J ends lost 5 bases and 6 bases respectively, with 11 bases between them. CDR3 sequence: CATSEARGNSPLHF. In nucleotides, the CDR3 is TGTGCCACCAGCGAAGCCAGGGGTAATTCACCCCTCCACTTT. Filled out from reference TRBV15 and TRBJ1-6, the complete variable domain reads DAMVIQNPRYQVTQFGKPVTLSCSQTLNHNVMYWYQQKSSQAPKLLFHYYDKDFNNEADTPDNFQSRRPNTSFCFLDIRSPGLGDTAMYLCATSEARGNSPLHFGNGTRLTVT.

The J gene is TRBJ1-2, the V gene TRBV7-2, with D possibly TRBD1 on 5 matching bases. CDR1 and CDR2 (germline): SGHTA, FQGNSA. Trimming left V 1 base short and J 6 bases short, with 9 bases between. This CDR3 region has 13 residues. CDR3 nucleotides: TGTGCCAGCAGCTTAGGACAGATTGATGGCTACACCTTC. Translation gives CASSLGQIDGYTF.

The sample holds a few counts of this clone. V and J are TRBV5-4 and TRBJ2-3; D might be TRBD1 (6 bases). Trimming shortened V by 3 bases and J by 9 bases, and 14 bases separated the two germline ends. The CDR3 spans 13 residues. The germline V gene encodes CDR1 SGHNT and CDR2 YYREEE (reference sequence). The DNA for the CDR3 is TGTGCCAGCAGCTCCACAGGGACGGGGACGCAGTATTTT. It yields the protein CASSSTGTGTQYF.

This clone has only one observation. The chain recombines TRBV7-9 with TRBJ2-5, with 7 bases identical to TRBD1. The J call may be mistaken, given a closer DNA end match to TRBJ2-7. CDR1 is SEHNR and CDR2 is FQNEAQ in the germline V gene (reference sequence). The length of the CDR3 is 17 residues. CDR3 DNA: TGTGCCAGCAGCTTAAGGGCCGGGACAGCAACATCCTACGAGCAGTACTTC. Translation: CASSLRAGTATSYEQYF.

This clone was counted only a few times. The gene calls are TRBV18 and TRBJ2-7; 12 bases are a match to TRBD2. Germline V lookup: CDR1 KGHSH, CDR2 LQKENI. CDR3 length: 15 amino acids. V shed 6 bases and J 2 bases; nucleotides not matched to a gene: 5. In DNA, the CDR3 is TGTGCCAGCTCGTACCTAGCGGGAGGGGCCTACGAGCAGTACTTC. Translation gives CASSYLAGGAYEQYF.

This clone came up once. CDR3 bases: TGTGCCAGCACTCGGGATCATTCGATCGGAGAGCAGTACGTC. Its protein is CASTRDHSIGEQYV. The chain uses TRBV6-1 and TRBJ2-7, with a possible D match to TRBD2 (5 bases). With 7 bases removed from V and 7 bases from J, the gap between germline ends came to 20 bases. The germline V gene encodes CDR1 MNHNS and CDR2 SASEGT. CDR3 length equals 14 residues.

The CDR3: CASSPLGGTTNEQFF. The DNA for the CDR3 is TGTGCCAGCAGCCCTCTGGGGGGGACCACCAATGAGCAGTTCTTC. The chain employs TRBV9 and TRBJ2-1; 7 nucleotides match TRBD2. The trim removed 4 bases at V and 6 bases at J, leaving 10 bases unmatched. This CDR3 comprises 15 residues. Germline CDR1 is SGDLS and CDR2 is YYNGEE.

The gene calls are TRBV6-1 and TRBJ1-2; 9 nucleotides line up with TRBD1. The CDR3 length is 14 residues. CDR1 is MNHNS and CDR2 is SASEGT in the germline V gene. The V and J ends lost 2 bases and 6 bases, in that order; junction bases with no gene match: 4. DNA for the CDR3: TGTGCCAGCAGTGAAAGGACAGGGGAGGATGGCTACACCTTC. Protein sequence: CASSERTGEDGYTF.

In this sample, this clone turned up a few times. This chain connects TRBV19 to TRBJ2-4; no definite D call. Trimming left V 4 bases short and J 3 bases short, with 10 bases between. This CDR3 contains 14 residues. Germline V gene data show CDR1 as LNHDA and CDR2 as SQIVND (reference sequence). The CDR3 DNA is TGTGCCAGTAGTACAGGAGTTGACAAAAACATTCAGTACTTC. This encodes CASSTGVDKNIQYF.

The CDR3 sequence is CASSIAGGQETQYF. The CDR3, as DNA: TGTGCCAGTTCCATAGCGGGAGGGCAAGAGACCCAGTACTTC. V and J are TRBV9 and TRBJ2-5; 11 positions agree with TRBD2. The CDR3 extends over 14 amino acids. Germline V gene data show CDR1 as SGDLS and CDR2 as YYNGEE. V shed 8 bases and J 2 bases; nucleotides not matched to a gene: 5.

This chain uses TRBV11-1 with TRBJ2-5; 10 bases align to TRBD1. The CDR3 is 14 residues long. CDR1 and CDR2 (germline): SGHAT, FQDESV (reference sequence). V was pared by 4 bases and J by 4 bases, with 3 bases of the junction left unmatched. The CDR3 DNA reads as TGTGCCAGCAGCTCCCGGGACAGGGGAGAGACCCAGTACTTC. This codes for CASSSRDRGETQYF.

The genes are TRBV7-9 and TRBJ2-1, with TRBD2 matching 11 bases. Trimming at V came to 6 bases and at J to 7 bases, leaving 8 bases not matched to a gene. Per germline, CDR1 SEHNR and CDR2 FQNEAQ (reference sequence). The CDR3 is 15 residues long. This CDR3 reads CASSSGTSGWNEQFF. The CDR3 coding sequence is TGTGCCAGCAGTTCCGGGACTAGCGGTTGGAATGAGCAGTTCTTC.

The CDR3 DNA reads as TGTGCCAGCATGTTCAAAACTAGCGGGTACGATGAGCAGTTCTTC. The encoded protein is CASMFKTSGYDEQFF. The V call is TRBV6-6, the J call TRBJ2-1, with TRBD2 matching 9 bases. The CDR3 runs to 15 residues. Germline loops: CDR1 MNHNY, CDR2 SVGAGI (reference sequence). V dropped 7 bases and J dropped 8; count of bases not matched to a gene: 12.

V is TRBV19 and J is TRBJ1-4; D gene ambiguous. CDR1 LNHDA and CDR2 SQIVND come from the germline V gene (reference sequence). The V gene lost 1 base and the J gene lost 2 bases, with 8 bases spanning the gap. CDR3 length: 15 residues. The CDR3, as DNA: TGTGCCAGTAGTATAGGGGCGGCTACTAATGAAAAACTGTTTTTT. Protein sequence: CASSIGAATNEKLFF.

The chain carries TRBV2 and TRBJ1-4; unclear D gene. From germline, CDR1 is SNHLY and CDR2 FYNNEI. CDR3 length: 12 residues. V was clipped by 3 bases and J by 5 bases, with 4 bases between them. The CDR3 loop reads CASSERNEKLFF. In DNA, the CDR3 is TGTGCCAGCAGTGAGCGAAATGAAAAACTGTTTTTT.

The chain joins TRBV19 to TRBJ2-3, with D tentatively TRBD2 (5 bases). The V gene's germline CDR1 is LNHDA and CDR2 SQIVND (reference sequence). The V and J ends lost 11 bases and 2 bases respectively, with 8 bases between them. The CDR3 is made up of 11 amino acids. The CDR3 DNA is TGTGCCTCCCGGGACACAGATACGCAGTATTTT. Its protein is CASRDTDTQYF.

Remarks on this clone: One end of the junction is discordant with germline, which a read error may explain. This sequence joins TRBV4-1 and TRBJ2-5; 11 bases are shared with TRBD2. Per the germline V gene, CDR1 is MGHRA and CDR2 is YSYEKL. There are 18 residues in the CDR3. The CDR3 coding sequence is TGCGCCAGCAACCAAGTGGCTAGCGGGGGGCGGTACCAAGAGACCCAGTACTTC. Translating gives CASNQVASGGRYQETQYF.

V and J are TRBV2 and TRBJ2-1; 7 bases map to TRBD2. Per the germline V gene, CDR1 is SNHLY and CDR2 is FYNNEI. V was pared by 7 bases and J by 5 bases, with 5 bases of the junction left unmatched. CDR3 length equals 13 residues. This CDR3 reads CASNLAENNEQFF. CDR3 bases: TGTGCCAGCAATCTAGCGGAAAACAATGAGCAGTTCTTC.

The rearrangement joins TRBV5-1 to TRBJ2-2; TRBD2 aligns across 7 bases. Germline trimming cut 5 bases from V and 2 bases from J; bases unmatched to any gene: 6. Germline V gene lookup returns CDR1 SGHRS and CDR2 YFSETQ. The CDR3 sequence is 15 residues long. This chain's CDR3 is CASRRLAANTGELFF. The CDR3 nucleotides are TGCGCCAGCAGGCGGCTAGCGGCCAACACCGGGGAGCTGTTTTTT.

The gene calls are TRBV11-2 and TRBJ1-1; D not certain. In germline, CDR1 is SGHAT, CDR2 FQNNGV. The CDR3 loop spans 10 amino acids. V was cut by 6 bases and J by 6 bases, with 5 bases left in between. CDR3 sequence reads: CASSRAEAFF. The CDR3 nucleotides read TGTGCCAGCAGTAGGGCTGAAGCTTTCTTT.

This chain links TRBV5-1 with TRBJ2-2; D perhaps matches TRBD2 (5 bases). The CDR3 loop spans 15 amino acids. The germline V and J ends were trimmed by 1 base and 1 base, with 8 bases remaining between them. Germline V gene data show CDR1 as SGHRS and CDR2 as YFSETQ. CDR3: CASSLRERNTGELFF. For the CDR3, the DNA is TGCGCCAGCAGCTTGAGGGAGAGGAACACCGGGGAGCTGTTTTTT.

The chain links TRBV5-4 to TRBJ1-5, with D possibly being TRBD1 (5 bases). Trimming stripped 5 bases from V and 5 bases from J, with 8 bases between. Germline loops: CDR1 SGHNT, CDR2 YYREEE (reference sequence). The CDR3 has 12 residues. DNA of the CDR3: TGTGCCAGCAGGGTGGGGGATCAGCCCCAGCATTTT. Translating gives CASRVGDQPQHF. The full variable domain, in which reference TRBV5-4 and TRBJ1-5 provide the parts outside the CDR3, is ETGVTQSPTHLIKTRGQQVTLRCSSQSGHNTVSWYQQALGQGPQFIFQYYREEENGRGNFPPRFSGLQFPNYSSELNVNALELDDSALYLCASRVGDQPQHFGDGTRLSIL.

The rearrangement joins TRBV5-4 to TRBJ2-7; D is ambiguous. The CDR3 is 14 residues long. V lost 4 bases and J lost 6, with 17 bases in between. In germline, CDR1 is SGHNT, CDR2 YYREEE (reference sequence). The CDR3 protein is CASSTTKGASEQYF. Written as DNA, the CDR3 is TGTGCCAGCAGCACAACAAAGGGTGCTTCCGAGCAGTACTTC.

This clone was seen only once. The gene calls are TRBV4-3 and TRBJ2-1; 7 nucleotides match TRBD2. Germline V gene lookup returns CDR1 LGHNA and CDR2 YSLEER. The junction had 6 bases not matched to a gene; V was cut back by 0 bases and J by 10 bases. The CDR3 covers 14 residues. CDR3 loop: CASSQEGGRGEQFF. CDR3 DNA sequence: TGCGCCAGCAGCCAAGAGGGGGGGAGGGGAGAGCAGTTCTTC.

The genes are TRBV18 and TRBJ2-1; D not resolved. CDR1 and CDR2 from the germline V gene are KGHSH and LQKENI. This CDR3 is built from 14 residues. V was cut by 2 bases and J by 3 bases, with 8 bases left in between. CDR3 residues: CASSPFESYNEQFF. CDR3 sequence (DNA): TGTGCCAGCTCACCATTCGAGAGCTACAATGAGCAGTTCTTC.